The 5 T cell receptor beta chains listed next were all sequenced from one sample in a study of blood T cells in healthy people across ages. Alongside a J-beta primer mix, a sample-barcoded 5' primer served in a second PCR lasting roughly 6 to 11 cycles. TCRdb independently ran MiXCR on the 5' RACE reads; one entry per CDR3 protein. The table records about 1.4 million distinct CDR3 sequences, around 55% of them present only once. Sequenced sample: blood. These receptors were collected from a man younger than 35 in good health.

V gene TRBV21-1 combines with J gene TRBJ2-2. TRBV21-1 is noted as a pseudogene. The CDR3 is 14 residues long. The CDR3 coding sequence is TGTGCCAGCAGCCAAATCAGTTCTACCGGGGAGCTGTTTTTT. It encodes CASSQISSTGELFF.

This clonotype was counted a few times. This chain links TRBV18 with TRBJ1-5, with D hard to call. The V gene's germline CDR1 is KGHSH and CDR2 LQKENI. The CDR3 is 13 amino acids. Trimming shortened V by 4 bases and J by 3 bases, and 7 bases separated the two germline ends. The CDR3 reads CASSRSDNQPQHF. The CDR3 DNA is TGTGCCAGCTCACGCTCGGACAATCAGCCCCAGCATTTT.

This chain's CDR3 is CSARPPRGEAFF. In DNA, the CDR3 is TGCAGTGCTAGGCCCCCGAGGGGTGAAGCTTTCTTT. V gene TRBV20-1 combines with J gene TRBJ1-1; tentatively, D is TRBD1 (5 bases). V was clipped by 3 bases and J by 7 bases, with 12 bases between them. The germline V gene encodes CDR1 DFQATT and CDR2 SNEGSKA (reference sequence). The CDR3 is 12 residues long.

This clonotype was counted between two and nine times. V usage is TRBV18 and J usage is TRBJ2-1; TRBD1 matches 10 bases. CDR1 is KGHSH and CDR2 is LQKENI in the germline V gene. V shed 4 bases, J shed 6 bases, and the junction held 3 bases outside the gene matches. The CDR3 totals 14 residues. CDR3 nucleotide sequence: TGTGCCAGCTCACGGGACAGGGGTGGCAATGAGCAGTTCTTC. Amino acid sequence: CASSRDRGGNEQFF.

This clonotype came up a few times. The gene calls are TRBV6-6 and TRBJ1-2, with D unclear. Germline assignment: CDR1 MNHNY and CDR2 SVGAGI (reference sequence). The V end lost 0 bases, the J end lost 2 bases, and 10 bases lay between the germline ends. This CDR3 region has 15 residues. Here the CDR3 reads CASSYSQEINYGYTF. DNA of the CDR3: TGTGCCAGCAGTTACTCCCAGGAGATAAACTATGGCTACACCTTC.